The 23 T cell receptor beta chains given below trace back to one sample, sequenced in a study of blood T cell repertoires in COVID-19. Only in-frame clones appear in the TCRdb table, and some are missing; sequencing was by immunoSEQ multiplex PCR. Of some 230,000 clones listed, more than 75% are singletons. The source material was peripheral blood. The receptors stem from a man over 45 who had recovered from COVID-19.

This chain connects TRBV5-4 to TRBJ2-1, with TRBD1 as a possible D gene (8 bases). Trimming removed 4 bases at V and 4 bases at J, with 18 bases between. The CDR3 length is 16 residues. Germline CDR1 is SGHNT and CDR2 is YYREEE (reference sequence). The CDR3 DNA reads TGTGCCAGCAGCGTGGGGGGAGGGACAGGATACAATGAGCAGTTCTTC. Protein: CASSVGGGTGYNEQFF.

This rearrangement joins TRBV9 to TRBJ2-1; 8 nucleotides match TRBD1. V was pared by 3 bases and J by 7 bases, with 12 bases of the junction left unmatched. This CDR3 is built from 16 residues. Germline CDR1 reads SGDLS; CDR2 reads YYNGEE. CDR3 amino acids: CASSARPTTGGNEQFF. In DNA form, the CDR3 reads TGTGCCAGCAGCGCCCGACCTACCACAGGGGGGAATGAGCAGTTCTTC.

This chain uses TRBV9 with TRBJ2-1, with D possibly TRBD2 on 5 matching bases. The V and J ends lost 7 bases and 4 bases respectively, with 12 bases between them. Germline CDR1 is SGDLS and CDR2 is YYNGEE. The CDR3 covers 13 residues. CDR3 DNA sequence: TGTGCCAGCGCTCGGGGAGAATACAATGAGCAGTTCTTC. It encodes CASARGEYNEQFF.

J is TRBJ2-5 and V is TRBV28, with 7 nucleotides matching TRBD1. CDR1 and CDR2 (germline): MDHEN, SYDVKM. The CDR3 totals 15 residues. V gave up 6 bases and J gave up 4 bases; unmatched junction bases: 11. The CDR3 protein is CASRRPRAGGETQYF. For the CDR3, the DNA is TGTGCCAGCAGGAGACCCCGGGCAGGGGGAGAGACCCAGTACTTC.

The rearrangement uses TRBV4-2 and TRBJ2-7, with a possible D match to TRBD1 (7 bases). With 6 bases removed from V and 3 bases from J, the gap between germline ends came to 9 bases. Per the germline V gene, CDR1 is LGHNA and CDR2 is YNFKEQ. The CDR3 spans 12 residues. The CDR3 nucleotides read TGTGCCAGCAGTCAGGGGGGCTACGAGCAGTACTTC. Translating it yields CASSQGGYEQYF.

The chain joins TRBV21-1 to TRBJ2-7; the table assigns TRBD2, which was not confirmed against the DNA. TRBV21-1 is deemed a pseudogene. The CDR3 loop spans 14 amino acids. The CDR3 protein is CASSSRLSSYEQYF. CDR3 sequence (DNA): TGTGCCAGCAGCTCCCGCCTAAGCTCCTACGAGCAGTACTTC.

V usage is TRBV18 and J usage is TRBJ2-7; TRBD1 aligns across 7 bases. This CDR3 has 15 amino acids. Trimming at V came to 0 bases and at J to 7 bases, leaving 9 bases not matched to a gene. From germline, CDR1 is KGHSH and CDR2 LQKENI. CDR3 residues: CASSPPWTGTGEQYF. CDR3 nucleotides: TGTGCCAGCTCACCACCCTGGACAGGAACGGGAGAGCAGTACTTC.

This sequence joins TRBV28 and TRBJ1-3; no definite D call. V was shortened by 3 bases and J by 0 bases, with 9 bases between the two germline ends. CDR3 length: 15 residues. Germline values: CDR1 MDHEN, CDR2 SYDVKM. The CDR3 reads CASSFSSSSGNTIYF. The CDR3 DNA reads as TGTGCCAGCAGTTTTAGCTCAAGCTCTGGAAACACCATATATTTT.

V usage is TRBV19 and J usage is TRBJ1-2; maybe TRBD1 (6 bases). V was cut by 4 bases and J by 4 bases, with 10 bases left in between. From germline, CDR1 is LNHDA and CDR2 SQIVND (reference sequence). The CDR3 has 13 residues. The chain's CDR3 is CASSSTGTYGYTF. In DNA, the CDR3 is TGTGCCAGTAGTAGTACAGGGACCTATGGCTACACCTTC.

CDR3 DNA sequence: TGTGCCAGCAGCCAAGATCCCCCGACTAGCGGGAGGGCCACCCAGTACTTC. Residues: CASSQDPPTSGRATQYF. The chain uses TRBV3-1 (or the pseudogene TRBV3-2) and TRBJ2-5; 14 bases fit TRBD2. Germline assignment: CDR1 LGHDT and CDR2 YNNKEL (reference sequence). The CDR3 spans 17 residues. Trimming cost V 0 bases and J 8 bases; bases outside gene matches: 8.

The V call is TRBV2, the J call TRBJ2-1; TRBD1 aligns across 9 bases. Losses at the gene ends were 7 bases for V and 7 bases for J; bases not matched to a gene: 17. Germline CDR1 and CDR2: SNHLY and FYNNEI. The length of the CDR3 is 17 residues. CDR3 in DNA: TGTGCCAGCACCCGAGTACGGACAGGGGTCTCGGGTAATGAGCAGTTCTTC. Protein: CASTRVRTGVSGNEQFF.

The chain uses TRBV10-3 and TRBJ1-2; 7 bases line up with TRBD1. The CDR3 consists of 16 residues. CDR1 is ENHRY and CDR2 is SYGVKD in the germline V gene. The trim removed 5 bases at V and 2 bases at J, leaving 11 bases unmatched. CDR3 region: CAISPWTGQGNYGYTF. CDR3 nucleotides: TGTGCCATCAGTCCTTGGACAGGCCAAGGGAACTATGGCTACACCTTC.

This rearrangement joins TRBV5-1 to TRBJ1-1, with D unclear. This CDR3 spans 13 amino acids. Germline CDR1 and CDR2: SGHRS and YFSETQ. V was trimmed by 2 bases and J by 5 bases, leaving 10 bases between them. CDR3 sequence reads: CASSFEGWTEAFF. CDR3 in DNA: TGCGCCAGCAGCTTTGAGGGCTGGACTGAAGCTTTCTTT. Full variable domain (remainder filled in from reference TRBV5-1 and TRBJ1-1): KAGVTQTPRYLIKTRGQQVTLSCSPISGHRSVSWYQQTPGQGLQFLFEYFSETQRNKGNFPGRFSGRQFSNSRSEMNVSTLELGDSALYLCASSFEGWTEAFFGQGTRLTVV.

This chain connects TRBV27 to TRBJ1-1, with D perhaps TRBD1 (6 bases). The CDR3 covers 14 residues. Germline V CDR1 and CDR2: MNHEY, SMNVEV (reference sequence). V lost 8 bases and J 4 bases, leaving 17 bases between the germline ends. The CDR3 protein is CASFFQQGATEAFF. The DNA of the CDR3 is TGTGCCAGCTTTTTTCAACAGGGAGCCACTGAAGCTTTCTTT.

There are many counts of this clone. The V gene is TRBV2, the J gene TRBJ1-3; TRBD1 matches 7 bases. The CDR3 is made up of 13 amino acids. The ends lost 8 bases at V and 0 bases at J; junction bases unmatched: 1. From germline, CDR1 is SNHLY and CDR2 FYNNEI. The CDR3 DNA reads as TGTGCCAGCCAGGGGGACTCTGGAAACACCATATATTTT. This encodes CASQGDSGNTIYF. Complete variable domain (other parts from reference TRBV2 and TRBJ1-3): EPEVTQTPSHQVTQMGQEVILRCVPISNHLYFYWYRQILGQKVEFLVSFYNNEISEKSEIFDDQFSVERPDGSNFTLKIRSTKLEDSAMYFCASQGDSGNTIYFGEGSWLTVV.

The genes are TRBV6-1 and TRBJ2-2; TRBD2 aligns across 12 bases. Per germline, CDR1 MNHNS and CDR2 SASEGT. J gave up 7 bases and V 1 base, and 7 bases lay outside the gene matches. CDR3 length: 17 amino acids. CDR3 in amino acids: CASSEERLAGEVGELFF. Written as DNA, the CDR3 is TGTGCCAGCAGTGAAGAAAGACTAGCGGGAGAGGTCGGGGAGCTGTTTTTT.

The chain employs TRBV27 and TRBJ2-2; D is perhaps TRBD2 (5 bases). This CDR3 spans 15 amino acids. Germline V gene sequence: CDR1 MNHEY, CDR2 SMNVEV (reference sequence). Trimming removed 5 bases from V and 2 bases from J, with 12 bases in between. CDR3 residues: CASSEGLLNTGELFF. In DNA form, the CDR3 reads TGTGCCAGCAGTGAGGGCCTGCTTAACACCGGGGAGCTGTTTTTT.

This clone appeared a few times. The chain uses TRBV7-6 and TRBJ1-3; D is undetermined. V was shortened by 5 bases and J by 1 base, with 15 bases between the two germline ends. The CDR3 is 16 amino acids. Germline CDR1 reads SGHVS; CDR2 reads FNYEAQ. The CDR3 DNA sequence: TGTGCCAGCAGCCTAACAGCCTTCTTTTCTGGAAACACCATATATTTT. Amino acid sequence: CASSLTAFFSGNTIYF.

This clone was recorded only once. The CDR3: CASSLGASLDGYTF. The CDR3 DNA is TGCGCCAGCAGCTTGGGGGCTTCCCTGGATGGCTACACCTTC. The chain has TRBV5-1 and TRBJ1-2, with unresolved D. The CDR3 is 14 residues long. With 0 bases removed from V and 6 bases from J, the gap between germline ends came to 12 bases. CDR1 and CDR2 from the germline V gene are SGHRS and YFSETQ.

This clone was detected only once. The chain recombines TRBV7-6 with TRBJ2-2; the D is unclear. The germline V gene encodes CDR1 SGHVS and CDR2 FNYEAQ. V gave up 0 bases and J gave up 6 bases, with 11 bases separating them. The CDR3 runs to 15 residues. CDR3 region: CASSLAIRVPGELFF. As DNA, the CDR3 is TGTGCCAGCAGCTTAGCGATTCGGGTCCCCGGGGAGCTGTTTTTT.

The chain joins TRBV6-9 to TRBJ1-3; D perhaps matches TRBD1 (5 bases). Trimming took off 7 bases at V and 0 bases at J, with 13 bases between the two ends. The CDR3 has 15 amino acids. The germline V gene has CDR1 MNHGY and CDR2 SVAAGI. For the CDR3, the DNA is TGTGCCAGCATTTCGGCAGGGAACTCTGGAAACACCATATATTTT. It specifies CASISAGNSGNTIYF.

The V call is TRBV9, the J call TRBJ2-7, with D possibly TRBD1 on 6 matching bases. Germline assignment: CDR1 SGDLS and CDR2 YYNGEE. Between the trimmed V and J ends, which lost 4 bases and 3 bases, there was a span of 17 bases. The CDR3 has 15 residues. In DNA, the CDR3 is TGTGCCAGCAGCAAAGGCGCGGACAGAATCTACGAGCAGTACTTC. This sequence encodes CASSKGADRIYEQYF.

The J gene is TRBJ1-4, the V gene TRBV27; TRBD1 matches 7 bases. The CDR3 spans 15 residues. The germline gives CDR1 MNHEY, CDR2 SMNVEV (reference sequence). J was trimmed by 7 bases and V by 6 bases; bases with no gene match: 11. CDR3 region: CASRKGTVSPEKLFF. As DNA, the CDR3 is TGTGCCAGCAGGAAAGGGACAGTGTCCCCTGAAAAACTGTTTTTT.